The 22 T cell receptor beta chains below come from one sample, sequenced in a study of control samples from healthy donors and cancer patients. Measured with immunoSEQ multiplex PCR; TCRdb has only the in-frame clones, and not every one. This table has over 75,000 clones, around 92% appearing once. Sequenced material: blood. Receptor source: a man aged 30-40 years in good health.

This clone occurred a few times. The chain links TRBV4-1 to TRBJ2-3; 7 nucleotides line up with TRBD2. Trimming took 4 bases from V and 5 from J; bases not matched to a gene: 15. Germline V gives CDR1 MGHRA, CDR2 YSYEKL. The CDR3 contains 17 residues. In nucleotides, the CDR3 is TGCGCCAGCAGCCCACCCGACTCGCGGGAGTCGGTAGATACGCAGTATTTT. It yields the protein CASSPPDSRESVDTQYF.

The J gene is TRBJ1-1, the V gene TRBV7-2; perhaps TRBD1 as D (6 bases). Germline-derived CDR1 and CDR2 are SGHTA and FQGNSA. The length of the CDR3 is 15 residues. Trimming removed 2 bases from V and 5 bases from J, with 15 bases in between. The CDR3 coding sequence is TGTGCCAGCAGCTTAAGGACGGGGGCTTTTACTGAAGCTTTCTTT. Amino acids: CASSLRTGAFTEAFF. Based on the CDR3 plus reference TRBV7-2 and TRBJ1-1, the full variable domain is GAGVSQSPSNKVTEKGKDVELRCDPISGHTALYWYRQSLGQGLEFLIYFQGNSAPDKSGLPSDRFSAERTGGSVSTLTIQRTQQEDSAVYLCASSLRTGAFTEAFFGQGTRLTVV.

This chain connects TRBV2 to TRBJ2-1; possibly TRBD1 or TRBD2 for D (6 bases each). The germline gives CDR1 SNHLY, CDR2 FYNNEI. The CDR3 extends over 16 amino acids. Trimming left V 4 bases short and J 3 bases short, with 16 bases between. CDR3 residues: CASSGLEGVVYNEQFF. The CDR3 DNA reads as TGTGCCAGCAGTGGATTGGAGGGGGTGGTCTACAATGAGCAGTTCTTC.

The DNA of the CDR3 is TGTGCCAGCAGTTCGAGACAGTTTCGCGACAATGAGCAGTTCTTC. This encodes CASSSRQFRDNEQFF. The V gene is TRBV7-2, the J gene TRBJ2-1, with a weak D call TRBD1 (5 bases). The CDR3 sequence is 15 residues long. Trimming took 6 bases from V and 5 from J, leaving 17 bases between them. CDR1 is SGHTA, CDR2 FQGNSA, per germline.

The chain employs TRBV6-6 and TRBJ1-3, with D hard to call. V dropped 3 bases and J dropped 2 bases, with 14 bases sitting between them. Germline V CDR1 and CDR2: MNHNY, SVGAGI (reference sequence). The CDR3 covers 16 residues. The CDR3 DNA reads TGTGCCAGCAGTTATTTTGACCGAAGCCCTGGAAACACCATATATTTT. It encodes CASSYFDRSPGNTIYF.

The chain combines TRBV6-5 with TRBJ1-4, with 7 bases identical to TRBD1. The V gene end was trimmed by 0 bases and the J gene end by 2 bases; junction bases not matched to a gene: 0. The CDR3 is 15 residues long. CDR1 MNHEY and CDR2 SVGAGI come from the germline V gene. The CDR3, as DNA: TGTGCCAGCAGTTACTCAGGGGGCACTAATGAAAAACTGTTTTTT. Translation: CASSYSGGTNEKLFF.

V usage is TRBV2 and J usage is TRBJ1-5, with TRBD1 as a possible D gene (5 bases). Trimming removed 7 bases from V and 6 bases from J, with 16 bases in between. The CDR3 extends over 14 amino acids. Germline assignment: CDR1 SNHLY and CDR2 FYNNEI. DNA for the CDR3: TGTGCCAGCACGGCTGGCAGGGAGGGTCAGCCCCAGCATTTT. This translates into CASTAGREGQPQHF. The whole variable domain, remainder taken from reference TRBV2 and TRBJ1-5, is EPEVTQTPSHQVTQMGQEVILRCVPISNHLYFYWYRQILGQKVEFLVSFYNNEISEKSEIFDDQFSVERPDGSNFTLKIRSTKLEDSAMYFCASTAGREGQPQHFGDGTRLSIL.

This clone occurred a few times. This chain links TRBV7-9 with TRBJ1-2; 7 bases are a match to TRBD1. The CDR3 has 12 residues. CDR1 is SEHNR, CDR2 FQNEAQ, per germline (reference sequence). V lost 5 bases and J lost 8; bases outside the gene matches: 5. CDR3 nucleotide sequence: TGTGCCAGCAGCCCATCACAGGGGGGCTACACCTTC. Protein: CASSPSQGGYTF.

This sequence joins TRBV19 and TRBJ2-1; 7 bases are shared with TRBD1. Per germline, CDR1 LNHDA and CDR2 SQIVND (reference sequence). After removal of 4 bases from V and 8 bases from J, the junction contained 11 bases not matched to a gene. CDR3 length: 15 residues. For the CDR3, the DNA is TGTGCCAGTAGTACTCGGACAGGCCGGGCCGATGAGCAGTTCTTC. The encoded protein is CASSTRTGRADEQFF.

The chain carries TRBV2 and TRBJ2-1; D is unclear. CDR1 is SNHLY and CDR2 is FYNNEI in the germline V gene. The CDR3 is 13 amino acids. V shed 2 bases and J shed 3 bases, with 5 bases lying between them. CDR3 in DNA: TGTGCCAGCAGTGAATCTTACTACAATGAGCAGTTCTTC. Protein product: CASSESYYNEQFF.

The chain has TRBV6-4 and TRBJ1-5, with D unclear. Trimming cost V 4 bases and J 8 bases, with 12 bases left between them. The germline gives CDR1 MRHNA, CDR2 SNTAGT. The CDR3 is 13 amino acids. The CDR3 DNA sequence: TGTGCCAGCAGTGTATGGCCGCGGGAGCCCCAGCATTTT. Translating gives CASSVWPREPQHF.

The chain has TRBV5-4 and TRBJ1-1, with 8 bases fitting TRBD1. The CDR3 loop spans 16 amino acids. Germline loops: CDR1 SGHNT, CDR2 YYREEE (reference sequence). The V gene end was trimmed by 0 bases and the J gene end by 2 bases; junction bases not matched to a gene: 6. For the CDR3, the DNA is TGTGCCAGCAGCTTGGCCCCGACAGGGGTAAACACTGAAGCTTTCTTT. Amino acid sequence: CASSLAPTGVNTEAFF.

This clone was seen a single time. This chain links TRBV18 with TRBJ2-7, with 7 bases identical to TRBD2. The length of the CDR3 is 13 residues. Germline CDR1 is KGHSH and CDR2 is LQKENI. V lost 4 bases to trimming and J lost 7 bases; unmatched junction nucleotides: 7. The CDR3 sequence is CASSRAGELEQYF. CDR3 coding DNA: TGTGCCAGCTCACGGGCGGGAGAACTGGAGCAGTACTTC.

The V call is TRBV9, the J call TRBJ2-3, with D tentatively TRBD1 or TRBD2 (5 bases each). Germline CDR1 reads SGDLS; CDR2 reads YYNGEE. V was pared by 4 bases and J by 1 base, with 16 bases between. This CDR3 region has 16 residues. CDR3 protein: CASSPTMRGGTDTQYF. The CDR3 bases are TGTGCCAGCAGCCCGACCATGAGAGGGGGCACAGATACGCAGTATTTT.

CDR3 nucleotide sequence: TGTGCCAGCAGCTTACCGGGTGAAGCTTTCTTT. Translation: CASSLPGEAFF. The chain joins TRBV7-9 to TRBJ1-1; unclear D gene. CDR1 and CDR2 (germline): SEHNR, FQNEAQ (reference sequence). Trimming pared 2 bases from V and 7 bases from J, leaving 5 bases between. CDR3 length: 11 amino acids.

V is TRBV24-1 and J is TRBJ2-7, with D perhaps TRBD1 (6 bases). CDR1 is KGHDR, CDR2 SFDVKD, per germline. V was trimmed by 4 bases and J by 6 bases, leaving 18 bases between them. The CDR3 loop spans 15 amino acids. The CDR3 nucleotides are TGTGCCACCAGTGAACAAGGGACAAGGCTCTCCGAGCAGTACTTC. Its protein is CATSEQGTRLSEQYF.

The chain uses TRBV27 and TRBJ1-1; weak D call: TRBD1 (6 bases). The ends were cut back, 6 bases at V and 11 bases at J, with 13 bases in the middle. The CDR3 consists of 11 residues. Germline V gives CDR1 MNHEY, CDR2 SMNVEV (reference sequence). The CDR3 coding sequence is TGTGCCAGCAGGTCGGGGGCGGGGGCTTTCTTT. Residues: CASRSGAGAFF.

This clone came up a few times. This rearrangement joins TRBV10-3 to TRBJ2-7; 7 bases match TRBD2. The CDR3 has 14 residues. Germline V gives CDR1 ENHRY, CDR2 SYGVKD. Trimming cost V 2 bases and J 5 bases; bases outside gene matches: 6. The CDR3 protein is CAISESSGPHEQYF. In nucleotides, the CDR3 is TGTGCCATCAGTGAGAGTAGCGGGCCCCACGAGCAGTACTTC.

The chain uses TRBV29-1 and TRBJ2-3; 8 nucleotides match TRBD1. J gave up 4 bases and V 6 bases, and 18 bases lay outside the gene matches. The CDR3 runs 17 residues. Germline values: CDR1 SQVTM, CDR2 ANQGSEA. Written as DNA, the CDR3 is TGCAGCGTCGAATTTATTCCACAGGGGGTGGACGCAGATACGCAGTATTTT. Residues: CSVEFIPQGVDADTQYF.

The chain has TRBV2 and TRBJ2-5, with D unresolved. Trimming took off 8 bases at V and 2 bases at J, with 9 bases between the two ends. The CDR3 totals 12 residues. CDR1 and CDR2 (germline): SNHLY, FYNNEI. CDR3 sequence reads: CASYYVQETQYF. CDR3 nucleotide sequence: TGTGCCAGCTATTACGTTCAAGAGACCCAGTACTTC. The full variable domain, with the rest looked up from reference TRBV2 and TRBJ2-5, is EPEVTQTPSHQVTQMGQEVILRCVPISNHLYFYWYRQILGQKVEFLVSFYNNEISEKSEIFDDQFSVERPDGSNFTLKIRSTKLEDSAMYFCASYYVQETQYFGPGTRLLVL.

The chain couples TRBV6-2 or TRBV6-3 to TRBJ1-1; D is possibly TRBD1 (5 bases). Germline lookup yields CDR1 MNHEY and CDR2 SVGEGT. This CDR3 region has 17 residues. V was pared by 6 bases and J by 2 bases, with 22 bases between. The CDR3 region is CASSPLAGSRLNTEAFF. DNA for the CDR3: TGTGCCAGCAGCCCCCTGGCAGGGTCAAGGCTCAACACTGAAGCTTTCTTT.

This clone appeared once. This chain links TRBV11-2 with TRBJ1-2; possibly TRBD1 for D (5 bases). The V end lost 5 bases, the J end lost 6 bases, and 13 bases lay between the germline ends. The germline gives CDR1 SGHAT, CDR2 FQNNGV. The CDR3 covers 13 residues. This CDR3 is CASSPQGGDGYTF. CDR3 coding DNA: TGTGCCAGCAGCCCGCAGGGTGGGGATGGCTACACCTTC.